One sample yielded the 2 T cell receptor beta chains listed below, sequenced in a study of T-cell memory formation after mild COVID-19. Each CDR3 protein gets one entry after TCRdb re-called the 5' RACE reads with MiXCR. The table includes 470,000 or so distinct CDR3 sequences, around 20% detected once. The sequencing input was PBMCs or a T cell subset sorted from them (not recorded which). These receptors all come from an adult woman who had mild COVID-19 (a few samples of this study predate the infection). Cell type and time point are not known.

There are a few counts of this clonotype. This sequence joins TRBV7-2 and TRBJ2-3; 10 nucleotides agree with TRBD1. Germline CDR1 reads SGHTA; CDR2 reads FQGNSA. CDR3 size: 15 residues. V lost 1 base and J lost 5; bases outside the gene matches: 3. The CDR3 DNA reads as TGTGCCAGCAGCTTAGTTGACAGGGGGCTAGATACGCAGTATTTT. This translates into CASSLVDRGLDTQYF.

This clonotype was detected only a few times. The genes are TRBV6-5 and TRBJ1-5; no clear D. V was cut by 6 bases and J by 1 base, with 13 bases left in between. CDR3 length: 15 residues. Germline V gene lookup returns CDR1 MNHEY and CDR2 SVGAGI. CDR3 coding DNA: TGTGCCAGCAGAAGGACCGGGAAGAGCAATCAGCCCCAGCATTTT. It encodes CASRRTGKSNQPQHF.